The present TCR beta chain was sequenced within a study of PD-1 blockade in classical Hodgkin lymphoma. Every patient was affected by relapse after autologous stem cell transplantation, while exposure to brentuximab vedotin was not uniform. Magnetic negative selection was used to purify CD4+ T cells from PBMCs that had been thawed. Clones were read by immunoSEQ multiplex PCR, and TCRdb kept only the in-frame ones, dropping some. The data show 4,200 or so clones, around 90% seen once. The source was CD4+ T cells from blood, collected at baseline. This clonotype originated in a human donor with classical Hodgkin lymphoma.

The CDR3 DNA reads as TGTGCCACCAGCAGAGATTTGGCGACCCAGTACTTC. Its translation: CATSRDLATQYF. The chain employs TRBV15 and TRBJ2-5, with D uncertain. The CDR3 is made up of 12 amino acids. The germline V gene encodes CDR1 LNHNV and CDR2 YYDKDF (reference sequence). The V end lost 0 bases, the J end lost 7 bases, and 6 bases lay between the germline ends.